These 25 T cell receptor beta chains were sequenced from one sample in a study of a mutant IDH1 vaccine in newly diagnosed glioma. These TCRs are of unknown antigen specificity. Time point described: week 35, safety follow-up. In every dose of vaccine, 300 ug of mutant IDH1 20-mer peptide was given alongside topical imiquimod. Clones were sequenced by immunoSEQ multiplex PCR, and TCRdb holds only the in-frame ones, with some missing. The sample includes some 30,000 clones, 70% to 85% of them seen just once. Sequences were derived from PBMCs, sampled from a glioma patient whose treatment included an IDH1 peptide vaccine. Receptors originate from a man aged 25 to 40 with glioma.

This chain connects TRBV6-5 to TRBJ1-2; D remains ambiguous. The CDR3 has 14 residues. V lost 6 bases and J 6 bases, leaving 17 bases between the germline ends. Germline lookup yields CDR1 MNHEY and CDR2 SVGAGI. CDR3 amino acids: CASRQNSWGNGYTF. CDR3 nucleotides: TGTGCCAGCAGGCAAAACTCATGGGGTAATGGCTACACCTTC.

The chain joins TRBV7-9 to TRBJ1-2, with D perhaps matching TRBD1 (5 bases). The CDR3 is made up of 14 amino acids. Germline values: CDR1 SEHNR, CDR2 FQNEAQ (reference sequence). With 5 bases removed from V and 2 bases from J, the gap between germline ends came to 12 bases. The CDR3 DNA follows: TGTGCCAGCAGCCAGGGTTCGGACAACTATGGCTACACCTTC. Residues: CASSQGSDNYGYTF. Full variable domain (missing parts from reference TRBV7-9 and TRBJ1-2): DTGVSQNPRHKITKRGQNVTFRCDPISEHNRLYWYRQTLGQGPEFLTYFQNEAQLEKSRLLSDRFSAERPKGSFSTLEIQRTEQGDSAMYLCASSQGSDNYGYTFGSGTRLTVV.

The J gene is TRBJ2-4, the V gene TRBV11-3; 13 nucleotides align to TRBD2. The V gene's germline CDR1 is SGHNT and CDR2 YENEEA. Germline trimming cut 2 bases from V and 8 bases from J; bases unmatched to any gene: 3. CDR3 length: 15 residues. The CDR3 is CASSLRGLAGYIQYF. CDR3 nucleotides: TGTGCCAGCAGCTTACGGGGACTAGCGGGGTACATTCAGTACTTC.

The chain has TRBV5-1 and TRBJ2-1; TRBD2 matches 7 bases. The CDR3 is 16 residues long. Germline lookup yields CDR1 SGHRS and CDR2 YFSETQ. V lost 4 bases, J lost 0 bases, and 7 bases stayed unmatched. In nucleotides, the CDR3 is TGCGCCAGCAGCAGTTCTAGCGGCCCCTCCTACAATGAGCAGTTCTTC. Amino acids: CASSSSSGPSYNEQFF.

This chain connects TRBV5-1 to TRBJ2-1; the match to TRBD2 covers 11 bases. Germline V lookup: CDR1 SGHRS, CDR2 YFSETQ. CDR3 length: 16 amino acids. V dropped 4 bases and J dropped 10; count of bases not matched to a gene: 13. The CDR3 DNA reads TGCGCCAGCAGCCCACCGACTAGCGGGGTTAGGAGGGAGCAGTTCTTC. It codes for CASSPPTSGVRREQFF.

In its sample, this clone was seen a few times. The chain has TRBV27 and TRBJ1-1, with D hard to call. Germline CDR1 reads MNHEY; CDR2 reads SMNVEV (reference sequence). The CDR3 runs to 13 residues. V was shortened by 4 bases and J by 7 bases, with 13 bases between the two germline ends. This CDR3 is CASSWRARDEAFF. As DNA, the CDR3 is TGTGCCAGCAGTTGGAGGGCCCGGGATGAAGCTTTCTTT.

V is TRBV19 and J is TRBJ2-7; D is tentatively TRBD1 or TRBD2 (6 bases each). V was shortened by 6 bases and J by 9 bases, with 27 bases between the two germline ends. Germline CDR1 and CDR2: LNHDA and SQIVND (reference sequence). CDR3 size: 16 residues. The CDR3 nucleotides are TGTGCCAGTAGCCGGAAAACGGGGGCTAGCTACGCAGTGCAGTACTTC. This translates into CASSRKTGASYAVQYF.

The rearrangement uses TRBV29-1 and TRBJ2-2; 9 bases agree with TRBD2. Trimming removed 7 bases from V and 2 bases from J; junction bases left unmatched: 8. This CDR3 has 15 residues. Germline CDR1 reads SQVTM; CDR2 reads ANQGSEA. This CDR3 is CSGVAGARNTGELFF. CDR3 bases: TGCAGCGGTGTAGCGGGAGCCCGTAACACCGGGGAGCTGTTTTTT.

The rearrangement links TRBV5-1 to TRBJ2-7; TRBD2 agrees at 10 bases. Germline-derived CDR1 and CDR2 are SGHRS and YFSETQ. V gave up 5 bases and J gave up 1 base; unmatched junction bases: 3. The CDR3 length is 14 residues. The CDR3 region is CASRLAGESYEQYF. Written as DNA, the CDR3 is TGCGCCAGCAGGCTAGCGGGAGAATCCTACGAGCAGTACTTC.

V is TRBV19 and J is TRBJ2-3; D may be TRBD1 (6 bases). This CDR3 has 19 residues. Germline V lookup: CDR1 LNHDA, CDR2 SQIVND (reference sequence). V shed 5 bases and J shed 0 bases, with 24 bases lying between them. DNA of the CDR3: TGTGCCAGTAGTCCCCCCCTCCCTGGACAGATCATTAGCACAGATACGCAGTATTTT. Translating it yields CASSPPLPGQIISTDTQYF.

The chain combines TRBV19 with TRBJ2-1, with 10 bases aligning to TRBD1. Germline values: CDR1 LNHDA, CDR2 SQIVND (reference sequence). V dropped 7 bases and J dropped 10; count of bases not matched to a gene: 7. CDR3 length equals 13 residues. CDR3 nucleotides: TGTGCCAGTACTCGGGACAGGGGTCGCGAGCAGTTCTTC. It yields the protein CASTRDRGREQFF.

V usage is TRBV5-6 and J usage is TRBJ1-1; 7 bases align to TRBD1. The junction had 2 bases not matched to a gene; V was cut back by 0 bases and J by 12 bases. Germline V gene data show CDR1 as SGHDT and CDR2 as YYEEEE. This CDR3 spans 11 amino acids. CDR3 sequence (DNA): TGTGCCAGCAGCTTGGAGGGGGCAACTTTCTTT. Residues: CASSLEGATFF.

The chain uses TRBV7-2 and TRBJ2-7, with D perhaps matching TRBD2 (5 bases). Trimming stripped 5 bases from V and 2 bases from J, with 16 bases between. The V gene's germline CDR1 is SGHTA and CDR2 FQGNSA. The CDR3 loop spans 15 amino acids. The chain's CDR3 is CASSPAASGAYEQYF. In nucleotides, the CDR3 is TGTGCCAGCAGCCCCGCCGCTTCCGGGGCCTACGAGCAGTACTTC.

The rearrangement joins TRBV7-9 to TRBJ1-2; the D is unclear. Germline CDR1 is SEHNR and CDR2 is FQNEAQ (reference sequence). The CDR3 has 14 residues. Trimming stripped 1 base from V and 3 bases from J, with 9 bases between. As DNA, the CDR3 is TGTGCCAGCAGCTTAGAAGGGATCTACTATGGCTACACCTTC. Amino acids: CASSLEGIYYGYTF.

This rearrangement joins TRBV5-1 to TRBJ1-2, with D maybe TRBD1 (5 bases). The CDR3 has 15 residues. Trimming shortened V by 0 bases and J by 5 bases, and 14 bases separated the two germline ends. From germline, CDR1 is SGHRS and CDR2 YFSETQ. The CDR3 protein is CASSLGGTGLYGYTF. In DNA form, the CDR3 reads TGCGCCAGCAGCTTGGGAGGGACCGGGTTGTATGGCTACACCTTC.

The rearrangement links TRBV11-1 to TRBJ2-5; D may be TRBD2 (6 bases). V was clipped by 2 bases and J by 5 bases, with 18 bases between them. CDR3 length: 16 residues. Germline V gene lookup returns CDR1 SGHAT and CDR2 FQDESV (reference sequence). The CDR3 here is CASSLRRAGRGETQYF. The CDR3 nucleotides read TGTGCCAGCAGCTTACGGCGCGCCGGGAGAGGGGAGACCCAGTACTTC.

The rearrangement uses TRBV7-2 and TRBJ2-5; 7 bases are a match to TRBD1. From germline, CDR1 is SGHTA and CDR2 FQGNSA. This CDR3 has 14 residues. The trim removed 4 bases at V and 3 bases at J, leaving 5 bases unmatched. CDR3: CASSSNRGKETQYF. CDR3 bases: TGTGCCAGCAGCTCGAACAGGGGTAAAGAGACCCAGTACTTC.

This clone was recorded only once. CDR3 bases: TGCGCCAGCAGTGCGGGCCCATCCTACGAGCAGTACTTC. Amino acid sequence: CASSAGPSYEQYF. The chain recombines TRBV10-1 with TRBJ2-7; no reliable D call. CDR1 is WNHNN and CDR2 is SYGVQD in the germline V gene (reference sequence). V lost 4 bases and J lost 1, with 8 bases in between. This CDR3 is built from 13 residues.

The chain combines TRBV6-1 with TRBJ2-1; TRBD2 aligns across 11 bases. V lost 6 bases to trimming and J lost 8 bases; unmatched junction nucleotides: 6. CDR1 and CDR2 (germline): MNHNS, SASEGT. The CDR3 length is 14 residues. CDR3 amino acids: CASRATSGNHEQFF. For the CDR3, the DNA is TGTGCCAGCAGGGCGACTAGCGGGAACCATGAGCAGTTCTTC.

The chain has TRBV5-1 and TRBJ1-4, with D perhaps matching TRBD1 (6 bases). Trimming shortened V by 2 bases and J by 7 bases, and 9 bases separated the two germline ends. The CDR3 is made up of 13 amino acids. Germline CDR1 and CDR2: SGHRS and YFSETQ. The CDR3: CASSFVGAEKLFF. CDR3 DNA sequence: TGCGCCAGCAGCTTCGTGGGGGCTGAAAAACTGTTTTTT.

A single count supports this clone. The chain joins TRBV25-1 to TRBJ2-1; 7 nucleotides line up with TRBD1. Trimming took 7 bases from V and 3 from J; bases not matched to a gene: 6. This CDR3 is built from 14 residues. Germline CDR1 reads MGHDK; CDR2 reads SYGVNS. The DNA for the CDR3 is TGTGCCAGCACAAAAGGACAGGTCTACAATGAGCAGTTCTTC. This codes for CASTKGQVYNEQFF.

The chain is built from TRBV15 and TRBJ1-5; weak D call: TRBD1 (5 bases). CDR1 is LNHNV and CDR2 is YYDKDF in the germline V gene (reference sequence). This CDR3 spans 15 amino acids. Trimming pared 0 bases from V and 4 bases from J, leaving 10 bases between. CDR3 coding DNA: TGTGCCACCAGCAGAGATAAGGGGTGGAATCAGCCCCAGCATTTT. Protein sequence: CATSRDKGWNQPQHF.

The rearrangement links TRBV2 to TRBJ2-1; 7 positions agree with TRBD2. The CDR3 is 18 amino acids. CDR1 is SNHLY, CDR2 FYNNEI, per germline. The V segment lost 8 bases and the J segment 5 bases; nucleotides outside the gene matches: 21. In DNA form, the CDR3 reads TGTGCCAGCCTCCGGGGGGACCGCCAAAAAGTCGGGCACAATGAGCAGTTCTTC. As protein: CASLRGDRQKVGHNEQFF.

The V and J genes are TRBV5-1 and TRBJ1-2; TRBD1 matches 7 bases. The CDR3 has 14 amino acids. The germline V gene encodes CDR1 SGHRS and CDR2 YFSETQ. The junction had 8 bases not matched to a gene; V was cut back by 6 bases and J by 3 bases. CDR3 sequence reads: CASTQTGTDYGYTF. In DNA, the CDR3 is TGCGCCAGCACACAAACCGGGACAGACTATGGCTACACCTTC.

Concerning this clone itself: One junction end does not reproduce the germline sequence, and a read error may be involved. The chain links TRBV2 to TRBJ2-1, with no clear D. The CDR3 length is 14 residues. The germline CDR1 and CDR2 sequences are SNHLY and FYNNEI. For the CDR3, the DNA is TGTGCCAGCAGTGTTTCCCAATTAAACAATGGGCAGTTCTTC. Protein sequence: CASSVSQLNNGQFF.